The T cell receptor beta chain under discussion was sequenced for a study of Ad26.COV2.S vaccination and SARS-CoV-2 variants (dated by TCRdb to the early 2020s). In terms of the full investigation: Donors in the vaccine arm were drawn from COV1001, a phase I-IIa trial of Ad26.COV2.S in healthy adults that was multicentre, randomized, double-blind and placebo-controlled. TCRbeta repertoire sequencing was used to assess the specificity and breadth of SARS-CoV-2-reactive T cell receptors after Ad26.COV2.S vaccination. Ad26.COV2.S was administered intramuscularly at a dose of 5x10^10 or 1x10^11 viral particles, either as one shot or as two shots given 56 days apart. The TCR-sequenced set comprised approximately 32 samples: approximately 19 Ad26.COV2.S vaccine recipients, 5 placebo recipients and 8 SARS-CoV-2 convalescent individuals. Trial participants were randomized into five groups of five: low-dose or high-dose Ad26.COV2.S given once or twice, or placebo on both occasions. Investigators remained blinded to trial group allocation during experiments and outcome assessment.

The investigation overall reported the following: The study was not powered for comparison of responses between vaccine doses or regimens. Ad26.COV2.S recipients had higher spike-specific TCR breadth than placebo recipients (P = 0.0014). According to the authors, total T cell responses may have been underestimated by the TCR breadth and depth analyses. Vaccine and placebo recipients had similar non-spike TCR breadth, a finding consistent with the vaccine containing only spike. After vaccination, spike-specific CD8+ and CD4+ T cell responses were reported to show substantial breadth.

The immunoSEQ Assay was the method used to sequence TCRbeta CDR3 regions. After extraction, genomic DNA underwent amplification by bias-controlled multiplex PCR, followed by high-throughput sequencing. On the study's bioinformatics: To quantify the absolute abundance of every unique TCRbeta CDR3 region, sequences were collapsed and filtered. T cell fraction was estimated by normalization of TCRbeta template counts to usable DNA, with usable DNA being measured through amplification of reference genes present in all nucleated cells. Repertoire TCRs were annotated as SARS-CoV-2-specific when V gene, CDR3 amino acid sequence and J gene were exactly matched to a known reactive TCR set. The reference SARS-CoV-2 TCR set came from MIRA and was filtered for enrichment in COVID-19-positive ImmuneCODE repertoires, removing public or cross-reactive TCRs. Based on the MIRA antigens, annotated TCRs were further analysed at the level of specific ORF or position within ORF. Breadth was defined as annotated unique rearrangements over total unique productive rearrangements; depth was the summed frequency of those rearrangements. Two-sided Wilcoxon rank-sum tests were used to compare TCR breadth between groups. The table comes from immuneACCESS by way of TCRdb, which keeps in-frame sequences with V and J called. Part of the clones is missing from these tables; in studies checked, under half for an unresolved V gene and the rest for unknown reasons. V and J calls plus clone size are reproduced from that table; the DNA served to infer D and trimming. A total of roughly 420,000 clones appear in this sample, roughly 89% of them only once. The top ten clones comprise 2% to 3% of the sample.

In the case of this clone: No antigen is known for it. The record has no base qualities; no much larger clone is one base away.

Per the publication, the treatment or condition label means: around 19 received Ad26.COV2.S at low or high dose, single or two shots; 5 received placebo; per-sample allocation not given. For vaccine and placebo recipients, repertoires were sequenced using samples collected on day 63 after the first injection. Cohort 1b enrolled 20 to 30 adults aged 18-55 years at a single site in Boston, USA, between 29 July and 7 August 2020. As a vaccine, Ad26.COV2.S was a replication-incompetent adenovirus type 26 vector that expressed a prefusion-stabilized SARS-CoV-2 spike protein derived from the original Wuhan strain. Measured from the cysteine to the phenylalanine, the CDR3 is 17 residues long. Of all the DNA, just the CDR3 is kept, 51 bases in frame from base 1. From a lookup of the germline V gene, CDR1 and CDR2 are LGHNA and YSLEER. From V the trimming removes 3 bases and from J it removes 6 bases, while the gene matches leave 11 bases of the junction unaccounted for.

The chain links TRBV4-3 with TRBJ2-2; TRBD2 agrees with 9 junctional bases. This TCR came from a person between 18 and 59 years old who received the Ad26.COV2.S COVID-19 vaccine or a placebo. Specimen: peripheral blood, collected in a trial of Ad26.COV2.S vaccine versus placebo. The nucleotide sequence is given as TGCGCCAGCAGCCACCCTAGAGATGCGGGAGGGCCCGGGGAGCTGTTTTTT. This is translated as CASSHPRDAGGPGELFF.